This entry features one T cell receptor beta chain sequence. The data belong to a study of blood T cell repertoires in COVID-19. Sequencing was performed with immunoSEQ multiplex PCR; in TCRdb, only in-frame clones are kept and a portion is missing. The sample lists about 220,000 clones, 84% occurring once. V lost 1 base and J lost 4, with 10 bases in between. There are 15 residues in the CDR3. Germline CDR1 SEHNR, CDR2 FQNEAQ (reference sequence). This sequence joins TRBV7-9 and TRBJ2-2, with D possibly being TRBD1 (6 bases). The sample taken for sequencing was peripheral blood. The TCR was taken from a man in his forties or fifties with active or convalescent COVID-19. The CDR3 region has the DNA TGTGCCAGCAGCTTAGTCAGGGGCCTCACCGGGGAGCTGTTTTTT. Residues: CASSLVRGLTGELFF.